A single sample gave rise to the 17 T cell receptor beta chains below, sequenced in a study of a mutant IDH1 vaccine in newly diagnosed glioma. Repertoires were generated with immunoSEQ multiplex PCR, while TCRdb's copy carries only in-frame clones and drops some. The sample has about 54,000 clones, about 85% seen once. Antigens of these TCRs are unknown. Documented time point: week 35, safety follow-up. Topical imiquimod accompanied each vaccine dose, which consisted of 300 ug of mutant IDH1 20-mer peptide. Sequencing used PBMCs, obtained from a glioma patient whose treatment included an IDH1 peptide vaccine. These receptors were collected from a woman aged 18-29 years with glioma.

The chain is built from TRBV11-3 and TRBJ2-2; tentatively, D is TRBD2 (6 bases). Germline-derived CDR1 and CDR2 are SGHNT and YENEEA. The CDR3 runs 18 residues. V was clipped by 0 bases and J by 6 bases, with 20 bases between them. CDR3 sequence reads: CASSLDTRLGPISGELFF. CDR3 DNA sequence: TGTGCCAGCAGCTTAGATACCCGACTAGGACCCATATCCGGGGAGCTGTTTTTT.

This clone was detected only once. The chain uses TRBV5-6 and TRBJ2-1, with TRBD1 matching 9 bases. V lost 4 bases and J lost 5; bases outside the gene matches: 16. CDR1 and CDR2 from the germline V gene are SGHDT and YYEEEE. The CDR3 is 18 residues long. For the CDR3, the DNA is TGTGCCAGCAGCATACGTCGGGAACAGGGGACAGGGCACAATGAGCAGTTCTTC. Translating it yields CASSIRREQGTGHNEQFF.

The rearrangement links TRBV19 to TRBJ1-2; 8 bases fit TRBD1. Germline lookup yields CDR1 LNHDA and CDR2 SQIVND (reference sequence). V lost 5 bases, J lost 7 bases, and 3 bases stayed unmatched. The length of the CDR3 is 12 residues. CDR3 amino acids: CASSGQGGGYTF. The DNA for the CDR3 is TGTGCCAGTAGTGGACAGGGCGGTGGCTACACCTTC.

The chain employs TRBV9 and TRBJ2-7, with 9 bases fitting TRBD1. Germline CDR1 and CDR2: SGDLS and YYNGEE. The CDR3 loop spans 15 amino acids. V dropped 0 bases and J dropped 3; count of bases not matched to a gene: 4. CDR3 bases: TGTGCCAGCAGCGTAGGAGGGACAGGGAGCTACGAGCAGTACTTC. It codes for CASSVGGTGSYEQYF.

This clone was seen just once. The rearrangement links TRBV19 to TRBJ2-1, with TRBD2 identical over 13 bases. CDR3 length: 18 residues. Germline V gene sequence: CDR1 LNHDA, CDR2 SQIVND (reference sequence). Trimming cost V 4 bases and J 0 bases; bases outside gene matches: 6. The CDR3 sequence is CASSTGLAGISSYNEQFF. The DNA for the CDR3 is TGTGCCAGTAGTACGGGACTAGCGGGGATAAGCTCCTACAATGAGCAGTTCTTC. Full variable domain (rest looked up from reference TRBV19 and TRBJ2-1): DGGITQSPKYLFRKEGQNVTLSCEQNLNHDAMYWYRQDPGQGLRLIYYSQIVNDFQKGDIAEGYSVSREKKESFPLTVTSAQKNPTAFYLCASSTGLAGISSYNEQFFGPGTRLTVL.

This clone has just one count. The chain joins TRBV6-5 to TRBJ2-1, with 7 bases aligning to TRBD2. Germline V CDR1 and CDR2: MNHEY, SVGAGI. There are 14 residues in the CDR3. V lost 4 bases and J lost 1; bases outside the gene matches: 1. Written as DNA, the CDR3 is TGTGCCAGCAGTTGGGGGGGGTCCTACAATGAGCAGTTCTTC. Protein product: CASSWGGSYNEQFF.

This sequence joins TRBV4-3 and TRBJ1-2, with D hard to call. The CDR3 contains 16 residues. Germline V gives CDR1 LGHNA, CDR2 YSLEER. The ends were cut back, 0 bases at V and 5 bases at J, with 16 bases in the middle. The CDR3: CASSQDIGSALYGYTF. CDR3 bases: TGCGCCAGCAGCCAAGATATTGGGTCTGCTCTTTATGGCTACACCTTC.

The chain combines TRBV25-1 with TRBJ1-1, with D tentatively TRBD1 (5 bases). The CDR3 is 14 residues long. Germline V gives CDR1 MGHDK, CDR2 SYGVNS. Trimming shortened V by 1 base and J by 4 bases, and 10 bases separated the two germline ends. The CDR3 region has the DNA TGTGCCAGCAGTGAATTCGGGGCGAGCACTGAAGCTTTCTTT. Translated, it gives CASSEFGASTEAFF.

The chain carries TRBV5-4 and TRBJ1-1; D remains ambiguous. The CDR3 is made up of 14 amino acids. Germline V CDR1 and CDR2: SGHNT, YYREEE (reference sequence). V lost 2 bases to trimming and J lost 7 bases, with 15 bases between them. This CDR3 is CASSLGGNLGEAFF. The CDR3 nucleotides read TGTGCCAGCAGCTTAGGTGGGAATTTAGGTGAAGCTTTCTTT.

V is TRBV4-1 and J is TRBJ1-2; TRBD1 might be the D (5 bases). The germline gives CDR1 MGHRA, CDR2 YSYEKL. Trimming left V 4 bases short and J 4 bases short, with 13 bases between. This CDR3 comprises 14 residues. CDR3 region: CASSPHHGTYGYTF. The CDR3 DNA reads TGCGCCAGCAGCCCCCATCACGGGACCTATGGCTACACCTTC.

This chain joins TRBV19 and TRBJ2-5, with 10 bases that match TRBD2. The CDR3 sequence is 15 residues long. Per germline, CDR1 LNHDA and CDR2 SQIVND (reference sequence). The J segment lost 1 base and the V segment lost 8 bases, leaving 7 bases of the junction unmatched. CDR3 amino acids: CASSTGLASQETQYF. CDR3 sequence (DNA): TGTGCCAGTTCGACGGGACTAGCGAGCCAAGAGACCCAGTACTTC.

The CDR3 protein is CASSSSYEQYF. CDR3 nucleotide sequence: TGTGCCAGCAGCTCATCCTACGAGCAGTACTTC. The V gene is TRBV11-2, the J gene TRBJ2-7, with D uncertain. The CDR3 loop spans 11 amino acids. Looked up from germline, CDR1 is SGHAT and CDR2 is FQNNGV. The germline V and J ends were trimmed by 4 bases and 1 base, with 2 bases remaining between them.

This clone has only one observation. This chain uses TRBV15 with TRBJ1-5, with a tentative D call TRBD1 (5 bases). The CDR3 consists of 15 residues. Germline CDR1 is LNHNV and CDR2 is YYDKDF (reference sequence). Trimming stripped 0 bases from V and 5 bases from J, with 11 bases between. CDR3 sequence (DNA): TGTGCCACCAGCAGAGAAGGCAGGGCCCATCAGCCCCAGCATTTT. It codes for CATSREGRAHQPQHF.

This clone has more than one count but fewer than ten. The CDR3 DNA follows: TGTGCCAGCAGTGGTAGTGAAGCTTTCTTT. Protein sequence: CASSGSEAFF. J is TRBJ1-1 and V is TRBV25-1; D call uncertain. The CDR3 runs to 10 residues. The germline V gene encodes CDR1 MGHDK and CDR2 SYGVNS. The V gene lost 4 bases and the J gene lost 7 bases, with 4 bases spanning the gap.

This clone came up once. V usage is TRBV27 and J usage is TRBJ2-5; D is possibly TRBD2 (6 bases). Trimming took 3 bases from V and 3 from J, leaving 14 bases between them. The CDR3 length is 15 residues. Per germline, CDR1 MNHEY and CDR2 SMNVEV (reference sequence). The CDR3 DNA sequence: TGTGCCAGCAGTTTGGGAGGACTAATTAAAGAGACCCAGTACTTC. It codes for CASSLGGLIKETQYF.

The V call is TRBV5-6, the J call TRBJ2-5, with D perhaps given as TRBD1 or TRBD2 (5 bases each). There are 13 residues in the CDR3. V lost 6 bases and J 5 bases, leaving 14 bases between the germline ends. Per the germline V gene, CDR1 is SGHDT and CDR2 is YYEEEE. The CDR3 DNA follows: TGTGCCAGCACCTGGGGGTCGGGGGAGACCCAGTACTTC. The encoded protein is CASTWGSGETQYF.

The rearrangement links TRBV9 to TRBJ2-7, with a tentative D call TRBD1 (6 bases). The CDR3 is 14 amino acids. CDR1 and CDR2 from the germline V gene are SGDLS and YYNGEE. Deletions cut 3 bases from V and 0 bases from J, with 10 bases between. For the CDR3, the DNA is TGTGCCAGCAGCGCCGGGACAATCTCCTACGAGCAGTACTTC. It specifies CASSAGTISYEQYF.